Described below is a single T cell receptor beta chain sequence and its context. This record belongs to a study of sequential checkpoint blockade in melanoma. Study information: First-line arms were nivolumab then ipilimumab, or the reverse, randomized 1:1. Each arm's sequence ended with maintenance nivolumab.

The CDR3 has 13 residues. Germline CDR1 reads SQVTM; CDR2 reads ANQGSEA. V lost 7 bases and J 3 bases, leaving 12 bases between the germline ends. Measured with immunoSEQ multiplex PCR; TCRdb has only the in-frame clones, and not every one. The table lists more than 7,500 clones, roughly 63% of them singletons, with roughly 43% in the top ten. The sample's treatment: randomized to nivolumab then ipilimumab (arm A) or the reverse (arm B). DNA-damaging chemotherapy had not been given to any patient beforehand. The clonotype originates from a human donor with melanoma. The source was CD8+ T cells sorted from blood (inferred from file names), collected from a patient given nivolumab and ipilimumab in sequence. The chain recombines TRBV29-1 with TRBJ2-2, with D unresolved. The CDR3 DNA follows: TGCAGCGCCGGAGACCGAGACACCGGGGAGCTGTTTTTT. Residues: CSAGDRDTGELFF.